This entry concerns a single TCR beta chain. CDR1 MDHEN and CDR2 SYDVKM come from the germline V gene. The CDR3 sequence is 15 residues long. V dropped 2 bases and J dropped 7; count of bases not matched to a gene: 8. Alongside a J-beta primer mix, a sample-barcoded 5' primer served in a second PCR lasting about 7 to 12 cycles. Via MiXCR, TCRdb re-called the 5' RACE reads, giving one row per CDR3 protein. The sample has about 1.4 million distinct CDR3 sequences; approximately 63% are singletons. This specimen comes from a study of blood T cells in healthy people across ages. What was sequenced was blood. This receptor was obtained from a man aged 18 to 29 in good health. The chain links TRBV28 to TRBJ2-5, with 9 bases aligning to TRBD1. CDR3 sequence: CASSLLGTGFGTQYF. CDR3 in DNA: TGTGCCAGCAGTTTACTAGGGACAGGGTTTGGGACCCAGTACTTC.